This T cell receptor beta chain was recorded in a study of T cells in Graves' hyperthyroidism and ophthalmopathy. Overall study findings and caveats: Blood shared most expanded thyroid clonotypes above 0.001. The model identified upcoming ophthalmopathy a median approximately six months ahead of onset.

CDR3 size: 13 residues. V lost 3 bases to trimming and J lost 8 bases; unmatched junction nucleotides: 3. In germline, CDR1 is MGHDK, CDR2 SYGVNS. PBMCs stemmed from around 9.3 ml fresh peripheral blood. Regarding this clonotype: Its antigen is still unknown.

From RNA transcripts, TCR beta CDR3 regions were amplified. Researchers ran a first-round RT-PCR on the TCR CDR3 using the HTBI primer set. Each CDR3 protein gets one entry after TCRdb re-called the multiplex PCR reads with MiXCR. The data hold fewer than 650,000 distinct CDR3 sequences, with 11% to 15% observed a single time. This TCR came from a woman aged 40 to 49 with Graves' hyperthyroidism. The chain links TRBV25-1 to TRBJ2-1, with 8 bases fitting TRBD1. The sample consisted of blood. CDR3 in DNA: TGTGCCAGCAGTGAGGCAGGGGGCCATGAGCAGTTCTTC. It yields the protein CASSEAGGHEQFF. The variable domain in full, completed from reference TRBV25-1 and TRBJ2-1, reads EADIYQTPRYLVIGTGKKITLECSQTMGHDKMYWYQQDPGMELHLIHYSYGVNSTEKGDLSSESTVSRIRTEHFPLTLESARPSHTSQYLCASSEAGGHEQFFGPGTRLTVL.